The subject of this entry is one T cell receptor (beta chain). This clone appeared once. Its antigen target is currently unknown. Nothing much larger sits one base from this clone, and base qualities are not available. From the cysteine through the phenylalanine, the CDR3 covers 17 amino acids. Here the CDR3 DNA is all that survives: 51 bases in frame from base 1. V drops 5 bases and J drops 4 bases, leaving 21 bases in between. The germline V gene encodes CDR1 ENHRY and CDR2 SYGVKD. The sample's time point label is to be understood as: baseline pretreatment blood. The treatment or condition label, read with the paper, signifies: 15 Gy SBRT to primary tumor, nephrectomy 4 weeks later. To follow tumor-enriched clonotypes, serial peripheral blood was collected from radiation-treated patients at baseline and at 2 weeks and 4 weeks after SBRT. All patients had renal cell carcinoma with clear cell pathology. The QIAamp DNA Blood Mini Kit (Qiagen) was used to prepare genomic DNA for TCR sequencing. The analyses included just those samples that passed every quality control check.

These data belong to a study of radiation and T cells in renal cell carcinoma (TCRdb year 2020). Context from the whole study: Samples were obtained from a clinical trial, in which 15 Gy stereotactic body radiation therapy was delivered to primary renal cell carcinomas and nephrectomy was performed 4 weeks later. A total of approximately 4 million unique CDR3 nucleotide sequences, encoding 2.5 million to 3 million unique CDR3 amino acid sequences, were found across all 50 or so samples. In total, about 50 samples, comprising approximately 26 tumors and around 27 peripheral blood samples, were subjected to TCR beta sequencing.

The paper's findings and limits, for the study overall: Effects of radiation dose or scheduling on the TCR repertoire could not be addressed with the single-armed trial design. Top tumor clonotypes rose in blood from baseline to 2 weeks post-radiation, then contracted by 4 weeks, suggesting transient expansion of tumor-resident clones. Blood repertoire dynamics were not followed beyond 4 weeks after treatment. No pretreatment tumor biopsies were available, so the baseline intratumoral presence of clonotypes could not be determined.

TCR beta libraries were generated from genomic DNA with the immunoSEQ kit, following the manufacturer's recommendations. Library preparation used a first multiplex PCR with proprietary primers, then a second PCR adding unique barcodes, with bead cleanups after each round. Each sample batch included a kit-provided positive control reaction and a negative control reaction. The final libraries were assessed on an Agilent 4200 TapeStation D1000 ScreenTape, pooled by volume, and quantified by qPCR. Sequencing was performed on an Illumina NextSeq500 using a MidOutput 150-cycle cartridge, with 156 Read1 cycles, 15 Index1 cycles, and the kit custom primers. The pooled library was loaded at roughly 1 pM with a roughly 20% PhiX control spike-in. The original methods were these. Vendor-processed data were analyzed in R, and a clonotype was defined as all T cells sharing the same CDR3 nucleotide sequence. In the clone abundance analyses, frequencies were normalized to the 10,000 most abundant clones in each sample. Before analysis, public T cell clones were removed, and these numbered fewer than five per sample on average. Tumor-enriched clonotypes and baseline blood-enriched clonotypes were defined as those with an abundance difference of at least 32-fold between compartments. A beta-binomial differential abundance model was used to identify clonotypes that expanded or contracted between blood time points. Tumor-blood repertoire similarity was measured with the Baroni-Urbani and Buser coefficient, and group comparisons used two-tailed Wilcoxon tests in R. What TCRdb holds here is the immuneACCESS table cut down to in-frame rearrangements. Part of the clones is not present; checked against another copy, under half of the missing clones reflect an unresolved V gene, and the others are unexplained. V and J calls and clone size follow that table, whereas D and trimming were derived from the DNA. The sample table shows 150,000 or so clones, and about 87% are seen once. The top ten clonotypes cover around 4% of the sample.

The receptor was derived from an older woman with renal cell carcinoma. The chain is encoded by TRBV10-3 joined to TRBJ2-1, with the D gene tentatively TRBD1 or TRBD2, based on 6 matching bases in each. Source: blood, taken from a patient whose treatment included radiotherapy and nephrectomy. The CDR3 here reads CAISSRTLGGLYNEQFF. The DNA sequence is TGTGCCATCAGTAGTAGGACCCTAGGGGGGTTATACAATGAGCAGTTCTTC.